This T cell receptor (beta chain) was recorded in a study of T cell changes during pregnancy in multiple sclerosis. With V trimmed by 4 bases and J by 5 bases, 8 bases remained unmatched. Germline-derived CDR1 and CDR2 are SGDLS and YYNGEE. CDR3 length: 15 residues. The table came from immunoSEQ multiplex PCR; TCRdb's copy has only in-frame clones and leaves some out. The repertoire has tens of thousands of clones, 85% to 95% of them found once; the top ten carry 2.8%. The chain combines TRBV9 with TRBJ2-3, with TRBD2 matching 9 bases. This clonotype was sampled from a female donor in good health, enrolled as a control in a pregnancy study. Sequencing used peripheral blood, obtained in the third trimester of pregnancy. The CDR3 region is CASSTLAGEGDTQYF. Here the CDR3 DNA reads TGTGCCAGCAGCACCTTAGCGGGAGAGGGAGATACGCAGTATTTT.